Listed here is a single T cell receptor (beta chain). Its specificity is not known. The source of the sample is a study of shared clonotypes between healthy human individuals. Study-wide findings and caveats: Compared with clonotypes that all four donors shared, non-shared clonotypes had lower generation probabilities. Sorted-subset sequencing, rarefaction showed, was incomplete despite large depth.

The repertoire was sequenced with immunoSEQ multiplex PCR; TCRdb's copy has only in-frame clones and lacks some. The top ten hold around 0.37% of the sample, which has 2 million to 3 million clones, 93% seen once. The CDR3 has 12 residues. V was clipped by 6 bases and J by 2 bases, with 7 bases between them. The V gene's germline CDR1 is SEHNR and CDR2 FQNEAQ (reference sequence). The specimen was naive CD4+ T cells from PBMCs. Subset here: CD45RA+ positively selected. The rearrangement links TRBV7-9 to TRBJ1-1; D uncertain. The clonotype originates from a man aged 18 to 30 in good health. Some clones in this sample may be carry-over from other donors' samples. The CDR3 here is CASSHRNTEAFF. CDR3 bases: TGTGCCAGCAGTCACCGTAACACTGAAGCTTTCTTT.